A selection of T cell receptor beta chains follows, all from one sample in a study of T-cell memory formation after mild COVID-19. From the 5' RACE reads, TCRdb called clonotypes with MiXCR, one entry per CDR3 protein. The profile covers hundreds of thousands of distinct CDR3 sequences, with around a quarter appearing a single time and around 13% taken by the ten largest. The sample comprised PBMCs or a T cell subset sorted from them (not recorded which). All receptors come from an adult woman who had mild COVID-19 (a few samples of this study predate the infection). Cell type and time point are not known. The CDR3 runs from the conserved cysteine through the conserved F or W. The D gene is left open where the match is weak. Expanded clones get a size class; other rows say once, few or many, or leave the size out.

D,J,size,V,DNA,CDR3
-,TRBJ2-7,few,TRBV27,TGTGCCAGCAGCCCGGATACCCCGTCGAGAGAGCAGTACTTC,CASSPDTPSREQYF
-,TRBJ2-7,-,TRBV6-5,TGTGCCAGCAGTTCCAGTGGACAGCCGCAGTACTTC,CASSSSGQPQYF
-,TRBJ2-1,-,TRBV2,TGTGCCAGCAGTGACAGACCCCCGGCTGAGCAGTTCTTC,CASSDRPPAEQFF
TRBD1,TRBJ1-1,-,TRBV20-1,TGCAGTGCTAGGGTGCGGGCCAGGGACAGGAACACTGAAGCTTTCTTT,CSARVRARDRNTEAFF
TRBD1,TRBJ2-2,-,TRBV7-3,TGTGCCAGCAGCTTGACGGGGACAGGGGCCGGGGAGCTGTTTTTT,CASSLTGTGAGELFF
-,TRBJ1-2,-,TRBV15,TGTGCCACCAGCAGGGATAACTATGGCTACACCTTC,CATSRDNYGYTF
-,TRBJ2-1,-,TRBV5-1,TGCGCCAGCAGCGCCCGTATTGCGGGCGGGGCAGGTGAGCAGTTCTTC,CASSARIAGGAGEQFF
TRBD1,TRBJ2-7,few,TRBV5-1,TGCGCCAGCAGCTTCAGGGGGTCGACGTACGAGCAGTACTTC,CASSFRGSTYEQYF
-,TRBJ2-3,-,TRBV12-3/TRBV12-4,TGTGCCAGCAGCCTTCATGGATGGACAGATACGCAGTATTTT,CASSLHGWTDTQYF
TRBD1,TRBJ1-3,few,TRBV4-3,TGCGCCAGCAGCCAAAGTCCGGGACAGGCAACTGGAAACACCATATATTTT,CASSQSPGQATGNTIYF
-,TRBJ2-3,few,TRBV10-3,TGTGCAGCCACAGCGTACGGCACAGATACGCAGTATTTT,CAATAYGTDTQYF
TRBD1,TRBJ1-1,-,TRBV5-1,TGCGCCAGCAGCGACGGGACAGGGGTATCTGAAGCTTTCTTT,CASSDGTGVSEAFF
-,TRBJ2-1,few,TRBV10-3,TGTGCCATCAGTGAGCGGGTAGGCTCTCATGAGCAGTTCTTC,CAISERVGSHEQFF
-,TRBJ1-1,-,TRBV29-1,TGCAGCGAGAGGACACCTGGGACTGAAGCTTTCTTT,CSERTPGTEAFF
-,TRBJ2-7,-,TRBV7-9,TGTGCCAGCAGCTTAGTGCGGGGGCTCTACGAGCAGTACTTC,CASSLVRGLYEQYF
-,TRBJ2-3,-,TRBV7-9,TGTGCCAGCAGCTCGGCGGCGGAGCCCTGGGGAGATACGCAGTATTTT,CASSSAAEPWGDTQYF
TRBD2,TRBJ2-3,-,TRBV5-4,TGTGCCAGCAGCTTTCGGGCCCTAGCGGGGGTAGATACGCAGTATTTT,CASSFRALAGVDTQYF
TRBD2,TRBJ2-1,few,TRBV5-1,TGCGCCAGCAGATATGCCGGGACTAGCGATCAGGAGCAGTTCTTC,CASRYAGTSDQEQFF
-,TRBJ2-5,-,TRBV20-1,TGCAGCGCCCCGGTCGGCGGGGAGACCCAGTACTTC,CSAPVGGETQYF
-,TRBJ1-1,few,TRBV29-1,TGCAGCGTTGAAGACGGCGGCCGAGTGGGAACTTTCTTT,CSVEDGGRVGTFF
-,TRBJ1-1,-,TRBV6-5,TGTGCCAGCAGTACCCGGGCTTACGTTGACACTGAAGCTTTCTTT,CASSTRAYVDTEAFF
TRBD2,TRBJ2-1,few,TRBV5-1,TGCGCCAGCAGCCAGGGACTAGCAGCCTACAATGAGCAGTTCTTC,CASSQGLAAYNEQFF
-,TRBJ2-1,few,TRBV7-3,TGTGCCAGCAGCTTAGGGGGGTCGTGGGGCAATGAGCAGTTCTTC,CASSLGGSWGNEQFF
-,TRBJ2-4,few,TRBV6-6,TGTGCCAGCAGTTATTTTACACTAGCCGACAAAAACATTCAGTACTTC,CASSYFTLADKNIQYF
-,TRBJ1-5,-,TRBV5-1,TGCGCCAGCAGCTTGGAGGGGCCTCAGCCCCAGCATTTT,CASSLEGPQPQHF
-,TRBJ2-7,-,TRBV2,TGTGCCAGCACCGAAGGCGTGGCGGGAAGCTACGAGCAGTACTTC,CASTEGVAGSYEQYF
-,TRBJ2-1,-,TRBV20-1,TGCAGTGCTAGAGATTTCGGGGGGCGTAACAATGAGCAGTTCTTC,CSARDFGGRNNEQFF
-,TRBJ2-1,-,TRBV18,TGTGCCAGCTCGCCGACAGATTACAATGAGCAGTTCTTC,CASSPTDYNEQFF
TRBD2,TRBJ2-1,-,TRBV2,TGTGCCAGCGAGAGCGGGATTGCTCAGTTCTTC,CASESGIAQFF
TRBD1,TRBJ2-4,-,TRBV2,TGTGCCAGCAGTGAGGACAGGCTAGCCAAAAACATTCAGTACTTC,CASSEDRLAKNIQYF
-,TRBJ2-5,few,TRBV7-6,TGTGCCAGCAGCTTAAGGATCCAAGAGACCCAGTACTTC,CASSLRIQETQYF
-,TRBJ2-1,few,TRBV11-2,TGTGCCAGCAGCCCGTTTGGGAGGTCCTACAATGAGCAGTTCTTC,CASSPFGRSYNEQFF
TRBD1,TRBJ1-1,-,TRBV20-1,TGCAGTGCTACCCCGGGGGACAGACCCATGAACACTGAAGCTTTCTTT,CSATPGDRPMNTEAFF
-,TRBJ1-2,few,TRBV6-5,TGTGCCAGCAGCGGTAGGGACCGTAGCTATGGCTACACCTTC,CASSGRDRSYGYTF
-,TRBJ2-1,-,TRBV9,TGTGCCAGCAGCGTAACAGGTAGCGTGAGCTCCTACAATGAGCAGTTCTTC,CASSVTGSVSSYNEQFF
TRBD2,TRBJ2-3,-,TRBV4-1,TGCGCCAGCAGCCAAAGATTGCCCGGGACTAGCGGGAGGACAGATACGCAGTATTTT,CASSQRLPGTSGRTDTQYF
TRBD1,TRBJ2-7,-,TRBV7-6,TGTGCCAGCAGCATGACGGCCGGGACAGGGGACGAGCAGTACTTC,CASSMTAGTGDEQYF
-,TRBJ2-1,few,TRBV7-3,TGTGCCAGCAGCCCCCGAGGGGACTACAATGAGCAGTTCTTC,CASSPRGDYNEQFF
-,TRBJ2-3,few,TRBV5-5,TGTGCCAGCAGCTTGGCAACAGCCACAGATACGCAGTATTTT,CASSLATATDTQYF
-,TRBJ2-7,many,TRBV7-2,TGTGCCAGCAGAGAAAGGACCGGATCCTACGAGCAGTACTTC,CASRERTGSYEQYF
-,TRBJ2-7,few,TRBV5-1,TGCGCCAGCAGCTGGGGAGGTGGGGCAACCTACGAGCAGTACTTC,CASSWGGGATYEQYF
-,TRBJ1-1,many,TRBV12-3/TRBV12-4,TGTGCCAGCATCCAGAACACTGAAGCTTTCTTT,CASIQNTEAFF
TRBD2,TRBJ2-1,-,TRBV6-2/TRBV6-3,TGTGCCAGCAGCAAGCGGGGGGGCCGTTCCTACAATGAGCAGTTCTTC,CASSKRGGRSYNEQFF
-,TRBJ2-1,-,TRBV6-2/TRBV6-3,TGTGCCAGCAGTCCACAAGGGGTGGGTTGGAATGAGCAGTTCTTC,CASSPQGVGWNEQFF
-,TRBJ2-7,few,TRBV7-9,TGTGCCAGCAGCCGGACAACTGCTGAATACGAGCAGTACTTC,CASSRTTAEYEQYF
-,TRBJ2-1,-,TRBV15,TGTGCCACCAGTCCTACAGGGACATGGCAGTTCTTC,CATSPTGTWQFF
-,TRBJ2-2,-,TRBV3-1,TGTGCCAGCAGCCCGGGGGACATTCCGACCGGGGAGCTGTTTTTT,CASSPGDIPTGELFF
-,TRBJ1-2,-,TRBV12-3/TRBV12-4,TGTGCCACCGTAGGATTTGCTGGCTACACCTTC,CATVGFAGYTF
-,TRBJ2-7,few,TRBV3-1,TGTGCCAGCAGCCAATGGAACAGTCCGGGCGAGCAGTACTTC,CASSQWNSPGEQYF
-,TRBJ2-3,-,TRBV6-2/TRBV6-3,TGTGCCAGCAGTTACGCAGGCAGTTTAGGGGATACGCAGTATTTT,CASSYAGSLGDTQYF
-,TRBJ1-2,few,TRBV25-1,TGTGCCAGCAGTGAAGTCCCCTCAGGGTACACCTTC,CASSEVPSGYTF
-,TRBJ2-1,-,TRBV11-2,TGTGCCAGCAGCCGTAGAATACCCCCCGGGGATGAGCAGTTCTTC,CASSRRIPPGDEQFF
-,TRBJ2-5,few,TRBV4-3,TGCGCCAGCAGCCTAGGGAGGACGGAGACCCAGTACTTC,CASSLGRTETQYF
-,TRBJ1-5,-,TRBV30,TGTGCCTGGAGCCGGGACAGCAATCAGCCCCAGCATTTT,CAWSRDSNQPQHF
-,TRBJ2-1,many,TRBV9,TGTGCCAGCAGCGTAGAAGACAGCGCGAGCTACAATGAGCAGTTCTTC,CASSVEDSASYNEQFF